This T cell receptor beta chain was recorded in a study of T cell repertoires in cytomegalovirus infection. General observations from the study: Dominant in the ex vivo response were TCR beta clonotypes restricted by HLA-C and specific for CMV. There were carriers of CMV plus the relevant HLA, and cumulative public TCR beta family frequency identified them.

On this clonotype: Its specificity is not known.

TCRdb ran MiXCR on the reads and lists one entry per CDR3 protein. This sample has about 890,000 distinct CDR3 sequences, with around 30% found just once. CDR1 SEHNR and CDR2 FQNEAQ come from the germline V gene (reference sequence). V shed 5 bases, J shed 5 bases, and the junction held 8 bases outside the gene matches. The CDR3 loop spans 15 amino acids. The sequenced sample was cultured CD8+ T cells from PBMCs, obtained from culture after CMV antigen stimulation. The sequence was collected from a human donor in good health (CMV status not recorded). Some clones in this sample may be carry-over from other donors' samples. This chain uses TRBV7-9 with TRBJ1-4; 7 bases agree with TRBD1. The CDR3 DNA is TGTGCCAGCAGCCCAGGGGGGTTTTCAAATGAAAAACTGTTTTTT. Translating gives CASSPGGFSNEKLFF.